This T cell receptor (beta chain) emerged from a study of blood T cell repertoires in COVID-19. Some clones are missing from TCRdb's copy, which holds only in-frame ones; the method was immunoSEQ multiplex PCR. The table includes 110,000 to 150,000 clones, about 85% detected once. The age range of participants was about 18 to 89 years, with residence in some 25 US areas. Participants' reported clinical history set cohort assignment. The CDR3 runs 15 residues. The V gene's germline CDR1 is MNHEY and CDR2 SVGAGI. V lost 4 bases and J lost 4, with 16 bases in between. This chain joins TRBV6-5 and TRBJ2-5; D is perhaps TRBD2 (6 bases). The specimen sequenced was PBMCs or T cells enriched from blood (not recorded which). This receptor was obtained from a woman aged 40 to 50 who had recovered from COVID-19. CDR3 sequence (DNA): TGTGCCAGCAGTTTGGGACTTTTTGGAACAGAGACCCAGTACTTC. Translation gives CASSLGLFGTETQYF.